The 31 T cell receptor beta chains listed next were all sequenced from one sample in a study of vaccination effects on CD4 cells after COVID-19. Some clones are missing from TCRdb's copy, which holds only in-frame ones; the method was immunoSEQ multiplex PCR. The data hold fewer than 90,000 clones, with under 80% observed a single time. Antigens of these TCRs are unknown. Before sequencing, viral peptide pools were used by the ViraFEST assay to expand antigen-specific CD4+ T cells. When less than 12 days of culture had elapsed, CD4+ T cells were isolated. Subjects were given two BNT162b2 or mRNA-1273 vaccine doses. Specimen: CD4+ T cells from PBMCs cultured with HCoV-OC43 spike peptides, collected after COVID-19 vaccination. Indicated subset: HCoV-OC43 spike overlapping peptide pool stimulation. The receptors come from a human donor who received a COVID-19 vaccine.

Only a few counts were recorded for this clone. The chain combines TRBV5-1 with TRBJ2-2; 8 bases are a match to TRBD1. The CDR3 covers 14 residues. J lost 7 bases, V lost 3 bases, and 5 bases had no gene match. Germline CDR1 SGHRS, CDR2 YFSETQ. The DNA for the CDR3 is TGCGCCAGCAGCTACGGACAGGGTGACGGGGAGCTGTTTTTT. Translated, it gives CASSYGQGDGELFF.

The chain is built from TRBV2 and TRBJ1-5; perhaps TRBD1 as D (5 bases). V was pared by 10 bases and J by 0 bases, with 13 bases between. The CDR3 totals 14 residues. Germline CDR1 SNHLY, CDR2 FYNNEI. The CDR3 loop is CATTRGNSNQPQHF. Written as DNA, the CDR3 is TGTGCCACTACCCGGGGGAATAGCAATCAGCCCCAGCATTTT.

Only a few counts were recorded for this clone. The chain uses TRBV11-2 and TRBJ2-1; D could derive from TRBD1 or TRBD2 (6 bases each). Germline assignment: CDR1 SGHAT and CDR2 FQNNGV. V dropped 2 bases and J dropped 7 bases, with 15 bases sitting between them. This CDR3 comprises 15 residues. CDR3 coding DNA: TGTGCCAGCAGCTTACGGGGGCCACTTGAGAATGAGCAGTTCTTC. This translates into CASSLRGPLENEQFF.

The chain employs TRBV2 and TRBJ1-1, with D maybe TRBD1 (5 bases). Germline values: CDR1 SNHLY, CDR2 FYNNEI. The CDR3 runs to 13 residues. The V end lost 8 bases, the J end lost 2 bases, and 12 bases lay between the germline ends. CDR3: CASCGTVNTEAFF. DNA for the CDR3: TGTGCCAGCTGCGGGACGGTAAACACTGAAGCTTTCTTT.

The rearrangement joins TRBV2 to TRBJ2-1; unclear D gene. This CDR3 comprises 11 residues. V dropped 4 bases and J dropped 5 bases, with 3 bases sitting between them. The germline V gene has CDR1 SNHLY and CDR2 FYNNEI. The CDR3 region is CASSGDNEQFF. As DNA, the CDR3 is TGTGCCAGCAGTGGGGACAATGAGCAGTTCTTC.

This chain joins TRBV4-3 and TRBJ1-5, with 8 bases that match TRBD1. This CDR3 spans 18 amino acids. The trim removed 2 bases at V and 7 bases at J, leaving 16 bases unmatched. Germline V lookup: CDR1 LGHNA, CDR2 YSLEER. CDR3 in DNA: TGCGCCAGCAGCCAAACTTTGTTTGGACAGGGTGTTCGACAGCCCCAGCATTTT. Amino acids: CASSQTLFGQGVRQPQHF.

The V gene is TRBV6-5, the J gene TRBJ1-2; unclear D gene. The CDR3 runs 15 residues. Deletions cut 6 bases from V and 8 bases from J, with 22 bases between. Germline lookup yields CDR1 MNHEY and CDR2 SVGAGI. The CDR3 here is CASSRDRTWAGGYTF. The CDR3 bases are TGTGCCAGCAGCCGAGACCGAACGTGGGCTGGCGGCTACACCTTC.

The chain joins TRBV5-1 to TRBJ2-5, with a weak D call TRBD2 (7 bases). This CDR3 has 15 residues. Germline CDR1 is SGHRS and CDR2 is YFSETQ. V lost 4 bases, J lost 5 bases, and 18 bases lay in between. DNA of the CDR3: TGCGCCAGCAGCAAAAAAGGGGGGGCCGGGGAGACCCAGTACTTC. Protein: CASSKKGGAGETQYF.

The V gene is TRBV4-1, the J gene TRBJ1-1; the D is unclear. V was pared by 5 bases and J by 4 bases, with 20 bases between. The CDR3 consists of 16 residues. Germline V gene lookup returns CDR1 MGHRA and CDR2 YSYEKL. The CDR3 sequence is CASSNRWLRGPTEAFF. Here the CDR3 DNA reads TGCGCCAGCAGCAACCGGTGGCTCCGCGGGCCCACTGAAGCTTTCTTT.

The rearrangement uses TRBV5-1 and TRBJ1-6; D call uncertain. Trimming stripped 4 bases from V and 7 bases from J, with 15 bases between. Germline V gene data show CDR1 as SGHRS and CDR2 as YFSETQ. This CDR3 is 15 amino acids long. The CDR3 reads CASSQVDPGNSPLHF. Here the CDR3 DNA reads TGCGCCAGCAGCCAAGTGGACCCTGGGAATTCACCCCTCCACTTT. Complete variable domain (other parts from reference TRBV5-1 and TRBJ1-6): KAGVTQTPRYLIKTRGQQVTLSCSPISGHRSVSWYQQTPGQGLQFLFEYFSETQRNKGNFPGRFSGRQFSNSRSEMNVSTLELGDSALYLCASSQVDPGNSPLHFGNGTRLTVT.

V and J are TRBV18 and TRBJ2-5; 9 bases match TRBD2. With 3 bases clipped from V and 1 base from J, the junction kept 6 bases outside the gene matches. This CDR3 region has 16 residues. The germline V gene encodes CDR1 KGHSH and CDR2 LQKENI. The CDR3 DNA reads TGTGCCAGCTCACCCTTGAGCGGGGGGAGCCAAGAGACCCAGTACTTC. It yields the protein CASSPLSGGSQETQYF.

The V and J genes are TRBV10-3 and TRBJ2-2; D gene uncertain. V dropped 5 bases and J dropped 5 bases, with 6 bases sitting between them. This CDR3 spans 12 amino acids. Germline V gene sequence: CDR1 ENHRY, CDR2 SYGVKD. CDR3 loop: CAISSRTGELFF. In DNA form, the CDR3 reads TGTGCCATCAGTAGCCGGACCGGGGAGCTGTTTTTT.

The chain couples TRBV5-4 to TRBJ2-2; D is undetermined. From germline, CDR1 is SGHNT and CDR2 YYREEE (reference sequence). Trimming shortened V by 4 bases and J by 4 bases, and 11 bases separated the two germline ends. This CDR3 region has 14 residues. The CDR3 DNA follows: TGTGCCAGCAGCCTTGAAAGGTCCACCGGGGAGCTGTTTTTT. Amino acids: CASSLERSTGELFF.

The chain recombines TRBV6-5 with TRBJ2-7, with D uncertain. The CDR3 is 13 amino acids. CDR1 is MNHEY, CDR2 SVGAGI, per germline. V was cut by 8 bases and J by 4 bases, with 15 bases left in between. CDR3 loop: CASRRSTDYEQYV. Written as DNA, the CDR3 is TGTGCCAGCCGGCGGTCCACGGATTACGAGCAGTACGTC.

This chain uses TRBV18 with TRBJ2-1; 8 nucleotides align to TRBD2. The J segment lost 6 bases and the V segment lost 3 bases, leaving 13 bases of the junction unmatched. This CDR3 region has 17 residues. Germline CDR1 KGHSH, CDR2 LQKENI. CDR3 sequence: CASSPSGRRGAGNEQFF. CDR3 coding DNA: TGTGCCAGCTCACCTTCCGGAAGGCGGGGGGCGGGCAATGAGCAGTTCTTC.

V gene TRBV6-2 or TRBV6-3 combines with J gene TRBJ2-6; perhaps TRBD1 as D (6 bases). V was clipped by 2 bases and J by 0 bases, with 8 bases between them. This CDR3 contains 16 residues. CDR1 and CDR2 (germline): MNHEY, SVGEGT. CDR3 loop: CASSYHRDSGANVLTF. The DNA for the CDR3 is TGTGCCAGCAGTTACCACAGGGACTCTGGGGCCAACGTCCTGACTTTC.

This clone is a singleton in its sample. The V and J genes are TRBV6-6 and TRBJ1-5; D is unresolved. Germline V lookup: CDR1 MNHNY, CDR2 SVGAGI (reference sequence). The ends were cut back, 6 bases at V and 4 bases at J, with 7 bases in the middle. This CDR3 spans 12 amino acids. The CDR3 DNA sequence: TGTGCCAGCAGACGCGAGAATCAGCCCCAGCATTTT. The encoded protein is CASRRENQPQHF.

This clone was found a few times. The chain carries TRBV6-2 or TRBV6-3 and TRBJ2-7; D gene unclear. The CDR3 spans 14 residues. Trimming shortened V by 2 bases and J by 6 bases, and 14 bases separated the two germline ends. The germline V gene has CDR1 MNHEY and CDR2 SVGEGT. The chain's CDR3 is CASSYANKASEQYV. DNA for the CDR3: TGTGCCAGCAGTTACGCCAACAAGGCCAGCGAGCAGTACGTC.

This chain joins TRBV6-5 and TRBJ2-3, with 7 bases identical to TRBD2. In germline, CDR1 is MNHEY, CDR2 SVGAGI. This CDR3 region has 14 residues. The V and J ends lost 6 bases and 6 bases, in that order; junction bases with no gene match: 9. For the CDR3, the DNA is TGTGCCAGCAGCCACCCCCTCGGGGGGGATACGCAGTATTTT. Protein product: CASSHPLGGDTQYF.

The rearrangement joins TRBV19 to TRBJ2-5; no firm D call. V was pared by 0 bases and J by 4 bases, with 15 bases between. This CDR3 contains 16 residues. CDR1 and CDR2 (germline): LNHDA, SQIVND (reference sequence). CDR3 loop: CASSIDINTNGETQYF. DNA for the CDR3: TGTGCCAGTAGTATAGATATCAACACTAATGGAGAGACCCAGTACTTC.

This CDR3 reads CASSSRGDWETQYF. DNA of the CDR3: TGTGCCAGCAGCTCTCGGGGGGATTGGGAGACCCAGTACTTC. The rearrangement joins TRBV7-2 to TRBJ2-5; TRBD2 agrees at 7 bases. V trimming: 4 bases; J trimming: 5 bases; junction bases outside the gene matches: 7. The CDR3 is 14 residues long. Germline-derived CDR1 and CDR2 are SGHTA and FQGNSA.

V gene TRBV10-2 combines with J gene TRBJ2-1; 9 positions match TRBD2. Germline V gene data show CDR1 as WSHSY and CDR2 as SAAADI. The V gene end was trimmed by 7 bases and the J gene end by 3 bases; junction bases not matched to a gene: 4. The CDR3 has 14 amino acids. CDR3 DNA: TGCGCCAGCACCCTAGCGGGGCACTACAATGAGCAGTTCTTC. Translating it yields CASTLAGHYNEQFF.

The CDR3 nucleotides read TGTGCCAGCAGTGTAGGGACAGGGCCCTACGAGCAGTACGTC. Its protein is CASSVGTGPYEQYV. This chain links TRBV28 with TRBJ2-7; 9 nucleotides match TRBD1. The CDR3 covers 14 residues. CDR1 and CDR2 from the germline V gene are MDHEN and SYDVKM. The V segment lost 5 bases and the J segment 2 bases; nucleotides outside the gene matches: 4.

The rearrangement links TRBV28 to TRBJ2-5; TRBD2 matches 8 bases. The CDR3 is 14 residues long. Germline CDR1 and CDR2: MDHEN and SYDVKM. The J segment lost 4 bases and the V segment lost 10 bases, leaving 11 bases of the junction unmatched. CDR3 region: CAIHNPGGSETQYF. Written as DNA, the CDR3 is TGTGCCATCCACAACCCGGGGGGGTCAGAGACCCAGTACTTC.

The rearrangement uses TRBV5-6 and TRBJ1-2; 7 bases line up with TRBD1. The trim removed 4 bases at V and 8 bases at J, leaving 11 bases unmatched. Germline V gene sequence: CDR1 SGHDT, CDR2 YYEEEE. The CDR3 totals 14 residues. The chain's CDR3 is CASSPITGVGGYTF. The CDR3 DNA reads TGTGCCAGCAGCCCTATTACAGGGGTCGGGGGCTACACCTTC.

The V gene is TRBV28, the J gene TRBJ1-6, with a weak D call TRBD1 (6 bases). This CDR3 spans 15 amino acids. V dropped 6 bases and J dropped 1 base, with 10 bases sitting between them. In germline, CDR1 is MDHEN, CDR2 SYDVKM. CDR3 loop: CASRPQGSYNSPLHF. The CDR3 region has the DNA TGTGCCAGCAGACCACAGGGATCCTATAATTCACCCCTCCACTTT. The full variable domain, rest sourced from reference TRBV28 and TRBJ1-6, is DVKVTQSSRYLVKRTGEKVFLECVQDMDHENMFWYRQDPGLGLRLIYFSYDVKMKEKGDIPEGYSVSREKKERFSLILESASTNQTSMYLCASRPQGSYNSPLHFGNGTRLTVT.

V and J are TRBV9 and TRBJ1-5; the match to TRBD1 covers 7 bases. The V segment lost 3 bases and the J segment 5 bases; nucleotides outside the gene matches: 8. Germline V gene data show CDR1 as SGDLS and CDR2 as YYNGEE. The CDR3 covers 15 residues. The DNA for the CDR3 is TGTGCCAGCAGCGAAACAGGGGATCAGCATCAGCCCCAGCATTTT. This encodes CASSETGDQHQPQHF.

The V gene is TRBV28, the J gene TRBJ2-7, with a weak D call TRBD1 (5 bases). Looked up from germline, CDR1 is MDHEN and CDR2 is SYDVKM. The CDR3 totals 15 residues. Deletions cut 6 bases from V and 5 bases from J, with 20 bases between. CDR3 bases: TGTGCCAGCAGACCTATGGGGCAGGGATGGAACGAGCAGTACGTC. Amino acids: CASRPMGQGWNEQYV.

This clone has just a few counts. The J gene is TRBJ1-6, the V gene TRBV7-3; 8 bases match TRBD1. V lost 4 bases to trimming and J lost 5 bases; unmatched junction nucleotides: 4. Germline CDR1 is SGHTA and CDR2 is FQGTGA. The CDR3 spans 15 residues. The CDR3 nucleotides read TGTGCCAGCAGCTGGTCAGGGGGCGATAATTCACCCCTCCACTTT. As protein: CASSWSGGDNSPLHF.

This sequence joins TRBV20-1 and TRBJ2-5, with D maybe TRBD2 (6 bases). This CDR3 comprises 16 residues. The V gene's germline CDR1 is DFQATT and CDR2 SNEGSKA (reference sequence). V shed 3 bases and J shed 2 bases, with 19 bases lying between them. The CDR3 DNA is TGCAGTGCTAGTTCCCTGGGACGTGGAGGGCAAGAGACCCAGTACTTC. The encoded protein is CSASSLGRGGQETQYF.

Regarding this clone: Different DNA sequences within this sample yield the same CDR3. V is TRBV20-1 and J is TRBJ2-7; the D is unclear. This CDR3 region has 10 residues. V was cut by 6 bases and J by 4 bases, with 7 bases left in between. From germline, CDR1 is DFQATT and CDR2 SNEGSKA (reference sequence). CDR3 residues: CSARGYEQYV. In DNA, the CDR3 is TGCAGTGCCCGCGGTTACGAGCAGTACGTC.